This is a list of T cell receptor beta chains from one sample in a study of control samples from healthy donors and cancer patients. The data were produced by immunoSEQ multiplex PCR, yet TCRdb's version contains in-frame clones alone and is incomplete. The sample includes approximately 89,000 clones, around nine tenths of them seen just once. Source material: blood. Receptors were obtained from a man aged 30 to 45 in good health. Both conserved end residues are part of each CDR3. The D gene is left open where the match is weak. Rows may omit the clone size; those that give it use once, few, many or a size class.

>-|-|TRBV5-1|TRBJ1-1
CASSPLDAGTNTEAFF
TGCGCCAGCAGCCCTCTTGATGCGGGGACGAACACTGAAGCTTTCTTT
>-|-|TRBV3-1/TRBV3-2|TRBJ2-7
CASSQEGKNYEQYF
TGTGCCAGCAGCCAAGAAGGGAAGAACTACGAGCAGTACTTC
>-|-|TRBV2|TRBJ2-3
CASSREQTRTDTQYF
TGTGCCAGCAGTCGTGAACAAACTCGCACAGATACGCAGTATTTT
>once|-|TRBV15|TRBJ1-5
CATSTDSNQPQHF
TGTGCCACCAGCACGGATAGCAATCAGCCCCAGCATTTT
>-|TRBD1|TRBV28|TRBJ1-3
CASRRTGGASGNTIYF
TGTGCCAGCAGAAGGACAGGGGGCGCATCTGGAAACACCATATATTTT
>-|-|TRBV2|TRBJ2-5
CASSPTGLQETQYF
TGTGCCAGCAGCCCGACAGGTTTACAAGAGACCCAGTACTTC
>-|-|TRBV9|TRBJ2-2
CASSVGANTGELFF
TGTGCCAGCAGCGTAGGGGCCAACACCGGGGAGCTGTTTTTT
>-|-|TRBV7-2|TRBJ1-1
CASSLVALGGPNTEAFF
TGTGCCAGCAGCTTAGTGGCCTTGGGGGGGCCTAACACTGAAGCTTTCTTT
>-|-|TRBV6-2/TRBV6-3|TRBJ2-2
CASSSLLKGWTRELFF
TGTGCCAGCAGTTCCTTACTTAAAGGTTGGACCAGGGAGCTGTTTTTT
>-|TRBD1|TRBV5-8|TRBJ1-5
CASSWTGGADQPQHF
TGTGCCAGCAGCTGGACAGGGGGCGCGGATCAGCCCCAGCATTTT
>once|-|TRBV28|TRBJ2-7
CASTLSRQGGKYF
TGTGCCAGCACCCTCTCGAGACAGGGAGGGAAGTACTTC
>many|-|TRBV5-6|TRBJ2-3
CASSLGGRSTDTQYF
TGTGCCAGCAGCTTGGGGGGGCGGAGCACAGATACGCAGTATTTT
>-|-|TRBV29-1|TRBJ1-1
CSSTQGVNTEAFF
TGCAGCTCTACTCAGGGTGTGAACACTGAAGCTTTCTTT
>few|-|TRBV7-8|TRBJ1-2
CASSSDVNYGYTF
TGTGCCAGCAGCTCGGACGTTAACTATGGCTACACCTTC
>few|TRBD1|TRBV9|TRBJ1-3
CASSTKGASGNTIYF
TGTGCCAGCAGCACAAAGGGGGCTTCTGGAAACACCATATATTTT
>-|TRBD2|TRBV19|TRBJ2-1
CASSTGLAFYNEQFF
TGTGCCAGTAGTACCGGACTAGCGTTCTACAATGAGCAGTTCTTC
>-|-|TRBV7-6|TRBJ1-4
CASSIGRGEKLFF
TGTGCCAGCAGCATTGGACGGGGCGAAAAACTGTTTTTT
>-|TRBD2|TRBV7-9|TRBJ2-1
CASSSPPTSGGVTEQFF
TGTGCCAGCAGCTCCCCGCCCACTAGCGGGGGTGTTACTGAGCAGTTCTTC
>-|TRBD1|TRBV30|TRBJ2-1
CAWSADRGLRFYNEQFF
TGTGCCTGGAGTGCCGACAGGGGGTTAAGGTTCTACAATGAGCAGTTCTTC
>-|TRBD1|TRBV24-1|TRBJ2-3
CATSDPRDRGRTDTQYF
TGTGCCACCAGTGATCCCCGGGACAGGGGGCGCACAGATACGCAGTATTTT
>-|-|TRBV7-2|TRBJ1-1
CASSLARRGVTEAFF
TGTGCCAGCAGCTTAGCGAGGAGGGGGGTCACTGAAGCTTTCTTT
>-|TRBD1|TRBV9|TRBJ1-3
CASSVAGGPGNTIYF
TGTGCCAGCAGCGTAGCAGGGGGGCCCGGAAACACCATATATTTT
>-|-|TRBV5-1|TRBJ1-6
CASSSHTKDSPLHF
TGCGCCAGCAGCTCTCACACAAAGGATTCACCCCTCCACTTT
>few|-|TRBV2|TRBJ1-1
CASSVGVNTEAFF
TGTGCCAGCAGTGTGGGCGTGAACACTGAAGCTTTCTTT
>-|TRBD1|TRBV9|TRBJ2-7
CASSVGDRFSYEQYF
TGTGCCAGCAGCGTAGGGGACAGGTTTTCCTACGAGCAGTACTTC
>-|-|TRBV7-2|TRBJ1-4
CASSLAAGRLEKLFF
TGTGCCAGCAGCTTAGCTGCAGGAAGGCTTGAAAAACTGTTTTTT
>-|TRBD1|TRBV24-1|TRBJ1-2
CATQPTGFYGYTF
TGTGCCACCCAGCCGACAGGGTTCTATGGCTACACCTTC
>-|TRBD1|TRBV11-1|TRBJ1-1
CASSLGQGRQTEAFF
TGTGCCAGCAGCTTAGGACAGGGTCGTCAGACTGAAGCTTTCTTT
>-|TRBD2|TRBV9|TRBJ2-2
CANSGGLAGVPGRELFF
TGTGCCAACAGCGGGGGACTAGCGGGGGTCCCAGGCCGGGAGCTGTTTTTT
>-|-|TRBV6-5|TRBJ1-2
CASSYEETGTYGYTF
TGTGCCAGCAGTTATGAGGAGACAGGCACTTATGGCTACACCTTC
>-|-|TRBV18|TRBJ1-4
CASSPRQAKDEKLFF
TGTGCCAGCTCACCTCGACAGGCAAAGGATGAAAAACTGTTTTTT
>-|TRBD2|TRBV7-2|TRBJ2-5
CASSSLAGGWGQETQYF
TGTGCCAGCAGCTCCCTAGCGGGGGGGTGGGGGCAAGAGACCCAGTACTTC
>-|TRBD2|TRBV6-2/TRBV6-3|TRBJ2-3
CASSYSLAGGTDTQYF
TGTGCCAGCAGTTACTCACTAGCGGGGGGAACAGATACGCAGTATTTT
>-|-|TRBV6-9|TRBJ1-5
CASSSAVRPDQPQHF
TGTGCCAGCAGTTCCGCCGTCCGTCCCGATCAGCCCCAGCATTTT
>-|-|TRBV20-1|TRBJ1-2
CSAPWEGGYTF
TGCAGTGCCCCTTGGGAGGGTGGCTACACCTTC
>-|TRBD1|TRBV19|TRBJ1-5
CASSKQGKGHNQPQHF
TGTGCCAGTAGCAAACAGGGGAAGGGTCACAATCAGCCCCAGCATTTT
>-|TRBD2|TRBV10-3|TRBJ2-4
CAISESPTSGGALTKNIQYF
TGTGCCATCAGTGAGTCCCCGACTAGCGGGGGGGCTTTGACCAAAAACATTCAGTACTTC
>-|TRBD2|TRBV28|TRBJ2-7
CASSLGGNSYEQYF
TGTGCCAGCAGTTTGGGAGGGAACTCCTACGAGCAGTACTTC
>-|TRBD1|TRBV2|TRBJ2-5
CASSPAQGTLTQYF
TGTGCCAGCAGTCCTGCACAGGGGACCTTGACCCAGTACTTC
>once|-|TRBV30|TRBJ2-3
CAWSLRDTQYF
TGTGCCTGGAGTCTGCGAGATACGCAGTATTTT
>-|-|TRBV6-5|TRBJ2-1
CASRAGYTYNEQFF
TGTGCCAGCAGGGCAGGATACACCTACAATGAGCAGTTCTTC
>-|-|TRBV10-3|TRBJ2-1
CAISGTVVGDEQFF
TGTGCCATCAGTGGGACAGTCGTCGGGGATGAGCAGTTCTTC
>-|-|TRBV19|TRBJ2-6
CASSIGLDSGANVLTF
TGTGCCAGTAGTATTGGCCTAGACTCTGGGGCCAACGTCCTGACTTTC
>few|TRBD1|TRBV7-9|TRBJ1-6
CASSLPRTGSPLHF
TGTGCCAGCAGCTTACCCCGGACAGGATCACCCCTCCACTTT
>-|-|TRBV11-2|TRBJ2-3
CASSRRGTDTQYF
TGTGCCAGCAGCCGGCGCGGCACAGATACGCAGTATTTT
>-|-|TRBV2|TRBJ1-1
CASSSGQLFPPKNTEAFF
TGTGCCAGCAGTTCTGGACAGCTTTTCCCGCCGAAGAACACTGAAGCTTTCTTT